A selection of T cell receptor beta chains follows, all from one sample in a study of blood T cell repertoires in COVID-19. Assay: immunoSEQ multiplex PCR; the TCRdb copy retains only in-frame clones and omits some. Of over 250,000 clones listed, about 88% were seen once; the top ten hold 2% to 3%. Sequenced input: PBMCs or T cells enriched from blood (not recorded which). These receptors were obtained from a man aged 55 to 70 who had recovered from COVID-19. The CDR3 runs from the conserved cysteine through the conserved F or W. The D gene is left open where the match is weak. The size entry is marked missing in some rows and otherwise reads once, few, many or a size class.

v_call	j_call	clone_size	d_call	cdr3_nt	cdr3_aa
TRBV28	TRBJ1-2	-	TRBD1	TGTGCCAGCAGTGGACAGGGGGTTGGTGGCTACACCTTC	CASSGQGVGGYTF
TRBV6-5	TRBJ1-4	-	-	TGTGCCAGCAGGATAAAGACTGGGGGGGAAAAACTGTTTTTT	CASRIKTGGEKLFF
TRBV5-5	TRBJ1-4	-	-	TGTGCCAGCAGCTTGGGCGCGGGGACGGGGGGCGAAAAACTGTTTTTT	CASSLGAGTGGEKLFF
TRBV7-6	TRBJ2-2	-	-	TGTGCCAGCAGCTTAAGCGGAGGTGACACCGGGGAGCTGTTTTTT	CASSLSGGDTGELFF
TRBV11-1	TRBJ2-7	-	TRBD2	TGTGCCAGCAGCCCGGGGGGGGCCTCCGAGCAGTACTTC	CASSPGGASEQYF
TRBV3-1/TRBV3-2	TRBJ2-3	-	-	TGTGCCAGCAGCCCCATAAAACATAGGAGTGCATATTCCGGGGATACGCAGTATTTT	CASSPIKHRSAYSGDTQYF
TRBV3-1/TRBV3-2	TRBJ2-7	-	-	TGTGCCAGCAGCCGCATTTCGGGAGTAGGGTACGAGCAGTACTTC	CASSRISGVGYEQYF
TRBV29-1	TRBJ2-7	-	-	TGCAGCGTTGGCGGCCAGGGGGGTTACGAGCAGTACTTC	CSVGGQGGYEQYF
TRBV5-8	TRBJ2-6	-	-	TGTGCCAGCAGCTTCGTCGGGGGACCTGGGGCCAACGTCCTGACTTTC	CASSFVGGPGANVLTF
TRBV2	TRBJ2-7	few	-	TGTGCCAGATCGCAATCCGGGACAAGATACGAGCAGTACTTC	CARSQSGTRYEQYF
TRBV3-1/TRBV3-2	TRBJ1-5	-	-	TGTGCCAGCAGCCAAGCCAAACTACAAACCGTGAAACCGCTCGCGTACGAACCCCAGCATTTT	CASSQAKLQTVKPLAYEPQHF
TRBV7-3	TRBJ2-2	-	TRBD1	TGTGCCAGCAGAAGGACAGGGGGCACCGGGGAGCTGTTTTTT	CASRRTGGTGELFF
TRBV5-1	TRBJ2-7	-	-	TGCGCCAGCAGCTTGGGCGATACGGGGGGCCGGGGAGAGCAGTACTTC	CASSLGDTGGRGEQYF
TRBV27	TRBJ2-1	-	TRBD2	TGTGCCAGCACCCAAGGGACTAGCGGATACCTTGAGCAGTTCTTC	CASTQGTSGYLEQFF
TRBV13	TRBJ2-3	-	-	TGTGCCAGCAGCCCTTTGTGGGGGCTAGGGGGAACAGATACGCAGTATTTT	CASSPLWGLGGTDTQYF
TRBV7-3	TRBJ2-2	-	TRBD1	TGTGCCAGCAGCGTAAAAGTGGGGACAGGGAACACCGGGGAGCTGTTTTTT	CASSVKVGTGNTGELFF
TRBV16	TRBJ1-1	-	-	TGTGCCAGCAGTGCCAGTTTGAACACTGAAGCTTTCTTT	CASSASLNTEAFF
TRBV6-5	TRBJ1-2	-	-	TGTGCCAGCAGTTACTCACGAGGGAACTATGGCTACACCTTC	CASSYSRGNYGYTF
TRBV7-3	TRBJ2-3	-	TRBD2	TGTGCCAGCAGCTCGGTTAGCGGGGCGCCCGGGAGTTATCCAGATACGCAGTATTTT	CASSSVSGAPGSYPDTQYF
TRBV28	TRBJ1-2	-	-	TGTGCCAGCAGTAAAAGGGGTTTCGGCACCTTC	CASSKRGFGTF
TRBV4-3	TRBJ1-2	-	-	TGCGCCAGCAGCCAAGATAAGGGGCTCCACTATGGCTACACCTTC	CASSQDKGLHYGYTF
TRBV4-3	TRBJ1-2	-	-	TGCGCCAGCAGCCAAGCCACGACTGGTGGTTTTGGCTACACCTTC	CASSQATTGGFGYTF